The rows below give T cell receptor beta chains drawn from one sample of a study of cytomegalovirus exposure and HLA in healthy donors. Libraries were prepared by immunoSEQ multiplex PCR; TCRdb keeps only in-frame clonotypes and omits some of them. The data show tens of thousands of clones, 60% to 85% seen once. The sample comprised PBMCs. These receptors were collected from a woman aged 40 to 50 in good health and CMV-seropositive. CDR3s include the opening cysteine and the closing phenylalanine or tryptophan. Each record gives: V gene, clone size, D gene, J gene, CDR3 length, CDR3 DNA, CDR3 protein. D genes are given only for firm matches. Clone size is given for some rows only: seen once, a few or many times, or a class if the clone is expanded.

V gene: TRBV19
clone size: -
D gene: TRBD1
J gene: TRBJ1-2
CDR3 length: 14
CDR3 DNA: TGTGCCAGTAGTATGCGGGGACAGGACTATGGCTACACCTTC
CDR3 protein: CASSMRGQDYGYTF

V gene: TRBV6-5
clone size: -
D gene: TRBD1
J gene: TRBJ1-5
CDR3 length: 15
CDR3 DNA: TGTGCCAGCAGTTACGGACAGGGTTCTAGTCAGCCCCAGCATTTT
CDR3 protein: CASSYGQGSSQPQHF

V gene: TRBV18
clone size: once
D gene: -
J gene: TRBJ2-2
CDR3 length: 16
CDR3 DNA: TGTGCCAGCTCACCACCGGGGCGGGGAGACACCGGGGAGCTGTTTTTT
CDR3 protein: CASSPPGRGDTGELFF

V gene: TRBV19
clone size: few
D gene: -
J gene: TRBJ1-6
CDR3 length: 15
CDR3 DNA: TGTGCCAGTAGTATCGCCCGAGGTAGTAATTCACCCCTCCACTTT
CDR3 protein: CASSIARGSNSPLHF

V gene: TRBV5-1
clone size: -
D gene: TRBD1
J gene: TRBJ1-5
CDR3 length: 15
CDR3 DNA: TGCGCCAGCAGTCCGGGACAGGGGGCTTCTCAGCCCCAGCATTTT
CDR3 protein: CASSPGQGASQPQHF

V gene: TRBV6-1
clone size: -
D gene: TRBD1
J gene: TRBJ2-7
CDR3 length: 15
CDR3 DNA: TGTGCCAGCAGCTCCGGGACAGGGTTGAGGTACGAGCAGTACTTC
CDR3 protein: CASSSGTGLRYEQYF

V gene: TRBV5-4
clone size: -
D gene: TRBD1
J gene: TRBJ1-6
CDR3 length: 14
CDR3 DNA: TGTGCCAGCAGTCCCGGGACAGATTTTTCACCCCTCCACTTT
CDR3 protein: CASSPGTDFSPLHF

V gene: TRBV6-5
clone size: -
D gene: -
J gene: TRBJ2-1
CDR3 length: 13
CDR3 DNA: TGTGTCTGCGCCGGGACTGGATACAATGAGCAGTTCTTC
CDR3 protein: CVCAGTGYNEQFF

V gene: TRBV6-1
clone size: -
D gene: -
J gene: TRBJ2-6
CDR3 length: 16
CDR3 DNA: TGTGCCAGCAGTGAATTAGGGGGATCCGGGGCCAACGTCCTGACTTTC
CDR3 protein: CASSELGGSGANVLTF

V gene: TRBV7-3
clone size: -
D gene: -
J gene: TRBJ2-1
CDR3 length: 14
CDR3 DNA: TGTGCCAGCAGCTCCCGAGGGCGGGGCGGTGAGCAGTTCTTC
CDR3 protein: CASSSRGRGGEQFF

V gene: TRBV11-2
clone size: -
D gene: TRBD2
J gene: TRBJ2-1
CDR3 length: 17
CDR3 DNA: TGTGCCAGCAGTCCTAGGCGGTCTAGCGGGGCCTACAATGAGCAGTTCTTC
CDR3 protein: CASSPRRSSGAYNEQFF

V gene: TRBV7-9
clone size: once
D gene: -
J gene: TRBJ1-2
CDR3 length: 13
CDR3 DNA: TGTGCCAGCAGCCAGGGGCCAGACTATGGCTACACCTTC
CDR3 protein: CASSQGPDYGYTF

V gene: TRBV7-9
clone size: -
D gene: -
J gene: TRBJ1-2
CDR3 length: 15
CDR3 DNA: TGTGCCAGCAGCATTGGGACGGGGGGTCCCTATGGCTACACCTTC
CDR3 protein: CASSIGTGGPYGYTF

V gene: TRBV5-8
clone size: -
D gene: -
J gene: TRBJ1-3
CDR3 length: 15
CDR3 DNA: TGTGCCAGCAGCTTGGGGGCAACCTCTGGAAACACCATATATTTT
CDR3 protein: CASSLGATSGNTIYF

V gene: TRBV7-9
clone size: -
D gene: -
J gene: TRBJ1-1
CDR3 length: 15
CDR3 DNA: TGTGCCAGCAGCTTAGTGGGACGGGAGATAACTGAAGCTTTCTTT
CDR3 protein: CASSLVGREITEAFF

V gene: TRBV5-1
clone size: -
D gene: -
J gene: TRBJ2-1
CDR3 length: 14
CDR3 DNA: TGCGCCAGCAGCCCCGGGGGCTCCTACAATGAGCAGTTCTTC
CDR3 protein: CASSPGGSYNEQFF

V gene: TRBV7-3
clone size: -
D gene: -
J gene: TRBJ2-6
CDR3 length: 13
CDR3 DNA: TGTGCCAGCAGCACGGCTGGGGCCAACGTCCTGACTTTC
CDR3 protein: CASSTAGANVLTF

V gene: TRBV6-1
clone size: -
D gene: TRBD1
J gene: TRBJ2-7
CDR3 length: 14
CDR3 DNA: TGTGCCAGCAGTATAAGGCCAGGGGGCTACGAGCAGTACTTC
CDR3 protein: CASSIRPGGYEQYF

V gene: TRBV30
clone size: -
D gene: -
J gene: TRBJ2-1
CDR3 length: 11
CDR3 DNA: TGTGCCTACGACACTTACAATGAGCAGTTCTTC
CDR3 protein: CAYDTYNEQFF

V gene: TRBV10-2
clone size: -
D gene: -
J gene: TRBJ2-2
CDR3 length: 15
CDR3 DNA: TGCGCCAGCAGTGGGGCACCCGGGGACACCGGGGAGCTGTTTTTT
CDR3 protein: CASSGAPGDTGELFF

V gene: TRBV4-3
clone size: few
D gene: -
J gene: TRBJ2-1
CDR3 length: 14
CDR3 DNA: TGCGCCAGCAGCCAAACATTTGACACTCTTGAGCAGTTCTTC
CDR3 protein: CASSQTFDTLEQFF

V gene: TRBV27
clone size: -
D gene: TRBD2
J gene: TRBJ2-1
CDR3 length: 15
CDR3 DNA: TGTGCCAGCAGTTTCCGGGGGGGAAATTACAATGAGCAGTTCTTC
CDR3 protein: CASSFRGGNYNEQFF

V gene: TRBV18
clone size: -
D gene: -
J gene: TRBJ1-1
CDR3 length: 14
CDR3 DNA: TGTGCCAGCTCACCACCGACGACAAGTCGTTTGGCTTTCTTT
CDR3 protein: CASSPPTTSRLAFF

V gene: TRBV19
clone size: -
D gene: -
J gene: TRBJ2-3
CDR3 length: 12
CDR3 DNA: TGTGCCAGTGGCATGGCCACAGATACGCAGTATTTT
CDR3 protein: CASGMATDTQYF

V gene: TRBV6-6
clone size: -
D gene: TRBD2
J gene: TRBJ2-5
CDR3 length: 15
CDR3 DNA: TGTGCCAGCAGTTACTCGAACCGGGGGGAAGAGACCCAGTACTTC
CDR3 protein: CASSYSNRGEETQYF

V gene: TRBV12-5
clone size: -
D gene: TRBD1
J gene: TRBJ1-6
CDR3 length: 15
CDR3 DNA: TGTGCTAGTGGTTCAGGGACAGGGATTAATTCACCCCTCCACTTT
CDR3 protein: CASGSGTGINSPLHF

V gene: TRBV7-8
clone size: -
D gene: -
J gene: TRBJ1-5
CDR3 length: 15
CDR3 DNA: TGTGCCAGCAGCTTAGGCGTACTGGGCAATCAGCCCCAGCATTTT
CDR3 protein: CASSLGVLGNQPQHF

V gene: TRBV7-8
clone size: -
D gene: -
J gene: TRBJ2-7
CDR3 length: 13
CDR3 DNA: TGTGCCAGCAGCTTATATGGGGGGAAAGTAACGGACTTC
CDR3 protein: CASSLYGGKVTDF

V gene: TRBV4-1
clone size: -
D gene: TRBD1
J gene: TRBJ1-1
CDR3 length: 15
CDR3 DNA: TGCGCCAGCAGCCAAGATAGGGACAGGGGGACTGAAGCTTTCTTT
CDR3 protein: CASSQDRDRGTEAFF

V gene: TRBV5-1
clone size: -
D gene: -
J gene: TRBJ2-2
CDR3 length: 14
CDR3 DNA: TGCGCCAGCAGCTTGGGATCCCTTACTGGGGAGCTGTTTTTT
CDR3 protein: CASSLGSLTGELFF

V gene: TRBV10-1
clone size: few
D gene: TRBD1
J gene: TRBJ2-2
CDR3 length: 15
CDR3 DNA: TGCGCCAGCAGTGAACTGACAGGGGGGACCGGGGAGCTGTTTTTT
CDR3 protein: CASSELTGGTGELFF

V gene: TRBV6-5
clone size: -
D gene: -
J gene: TRBJ2-7
CDR3 length: 14
CDR3 DNA: TGTGCCAGCAGAACCGACAGGAGTAGCTACGAGCAGTACTTC
CDR3 protein: CASRTDRSSYEQYF

V gene: TRBV9
clone size: -
D gene: -
J gene: TRBJ2-3
CDR3 length: 15
CDR3 DNA: TGTGCCAGCAGCCCCTCTGGGACTTGGGCAGATACGCAGTATTTT
CDR3 protein: CASSPSGTWADTQYF

V gene: TRBV29-1
clone size: -
D gene: -
J gene: TRBJ2-2
CDR3 length: 16
CDR3 DNA: TGCAGCGTTGACGACTCTGGGCGGGGAGATACCGGGGAGCTGTTTTTT
CDR3 protein: CSVDDSGRGDTGELFF

V gene: TRBV6-6
clone size: -
D gene: -
J gene: TRBJ1-3
CDR3 length: 15
CDR3 DNA: TGTGCCAGCCGCTTCCTAGTGGGCTCTGGAAACACCATATATTTT
CDR3 protein: CASRFLVGSGNTIYF

V gene: TRBV6-6
clone size: -
D gene: -
J gene: TRBJ1-6
CDR3 length: 13
CDR3 DNA: TGTGCCAGCACCCGAGATGGGAGTTCACCCCTCCACTTT
CDR3 protein: CASTRDGSSPLHF

V gene: TRBV6-6
clone size: -
D gene: -
J gene: TRBJ2-3
CDR3 length: 15
CDR3 DNA: TGTGCCAGCAGGAGAGCGGATCGTAGCACAGATACGCAGTATTTT
CDR3 protein: CASRRADRSTDTQYF

V gene: TRBV5-3
clone size: -
D gene: TRBD1
J gene: TRBJ1-5
CDR3 length: 21
CDR3 DNA: TGTGCCAGAAGCTTGGGGGAGACGGACAGGACGCACCCGGATAGCAATCAGCCCCAGCATTTT
CDR3 protein: CARSLGETDRTHPDSNQPQHF

V gene: TRBV6-5
clone size: -
D gene: TRBD1
J gene: TRBJ2-4
CDR3 length: 16
CDR3 DNA: TGTGCCAGCAGTTACTCGGCGACAGGGGGACGAAACATTCAGTACTTC
CDR3 protein: CASSYSATGGRNIQYF